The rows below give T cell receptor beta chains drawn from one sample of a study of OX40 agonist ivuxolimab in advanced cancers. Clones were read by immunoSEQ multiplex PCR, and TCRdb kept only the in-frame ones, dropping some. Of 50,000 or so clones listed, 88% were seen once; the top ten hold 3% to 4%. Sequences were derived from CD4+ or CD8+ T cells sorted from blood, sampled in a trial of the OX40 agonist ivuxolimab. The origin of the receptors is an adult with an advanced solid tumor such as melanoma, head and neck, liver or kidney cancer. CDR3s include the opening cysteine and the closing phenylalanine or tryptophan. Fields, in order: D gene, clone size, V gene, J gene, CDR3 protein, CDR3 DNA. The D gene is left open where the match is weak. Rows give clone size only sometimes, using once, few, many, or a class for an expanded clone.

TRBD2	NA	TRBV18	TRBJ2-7	CASSPSREGPYEQYF	TGTGCCAGCTCACCATCCCGGGAGGGCCCCTACGAGCAGTACTTC
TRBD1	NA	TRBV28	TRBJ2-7	CASSFIGQGTREQYF	TGTGCCAGCAGTTTCATAGGACAGGGAACTCGGGAGCAGTACTTC
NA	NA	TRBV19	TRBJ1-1	CASSIAVEGPNTEAFF	TGTGCCAGTAGTATTGCGGTAGAGGGACCGAACACTGAAGCTTTCTTT
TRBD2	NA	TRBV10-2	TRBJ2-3	CASRDGTSSRNTQYF	TGCGCCAGCAGGGACGGGACTAGCTCACGAAATACGCAGTATTTT
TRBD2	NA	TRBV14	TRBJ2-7	CASSQDWREGRLEQYF	TGTGCCAGCAGCCAAGATTGGCGGGAGGGCCGACTCGAGCAGTACTTC
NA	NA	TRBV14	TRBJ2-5	CASSQDLVVETQYF	TGTGCCAGCAGCCAAGACCTAGTAGTTGAGACCCAGTACTTC
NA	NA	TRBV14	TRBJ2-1	CASSPILARNEQFF	TGTGCCAGCAGCCCCATACTAGCTCGCAATGAGCAGTTCTTC
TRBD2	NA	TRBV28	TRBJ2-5	CASSPSGGETQYF	TGTGCCAGCAGCCCCTCGGGGGGGGAGACCCAGTACTTC
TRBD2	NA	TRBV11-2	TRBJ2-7	CASSARLADYEQYF	TGTGCCAGCAGCGCACGACTAGCGGACTACGAGCAGTACTTC
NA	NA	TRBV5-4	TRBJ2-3	CASSLAPRGRGTDTQYF	TGTGCCAGCAGCTTGGCCCCCCGGGGAAGGGGCACAGATACGCAGTATTTT
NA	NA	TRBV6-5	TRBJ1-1	CASSYPGRNTEAFF	TGTGCCAGCAGTTACCCCGGCCGGAACACTGAAGCTTTCTTT
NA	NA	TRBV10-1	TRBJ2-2	CASGPNTGELFF	TGCGCCAGCGGGCCGAACACCGGGGAGCTGTTTTTT
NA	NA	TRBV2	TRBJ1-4	CASSSGGYEKLFF	TGTGCCAGCAGTTCGGGGGGGTATGAAAAACTGTTTTTT
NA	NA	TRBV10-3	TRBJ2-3	CAISVDSSTDTQYF	TGTGCCATCAGTGTTGACAGTAGCACAGATACGCAGTATTTT
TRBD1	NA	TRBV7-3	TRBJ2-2	CASSPGQVFNTGELFF	TGTGCCAGCAGCCCGGGACAGGTTTTTAACACCGGGGAGCTGTTTTTT
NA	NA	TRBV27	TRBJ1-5	CASGLNNQPQHF	TGTGCCAGCGGGCTGAACAATCAGCCCCAGCATTTT
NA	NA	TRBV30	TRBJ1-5	CAWSETGLSNQPQHF	TGTGCCTGGAGTGAAACGGGACTCAGCAATCAGCCCCAGCATTTT
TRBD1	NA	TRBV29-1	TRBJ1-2	CSVLTLPDRAGGYTF	TGCAGCGTCCTAACCCTTCCCGACAGGGCTGGTGGCTACACCTTC
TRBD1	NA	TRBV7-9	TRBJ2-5	CASSLVQGKEETQYF	TGTGCCAGCAGCTTAGTACAGGGGAAGGAAGAGACCCAGTACTTC
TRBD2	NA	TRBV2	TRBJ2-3	CASRASGHSTDTQYF	TGTGCCAGCAGGGCTAGCGGGCATAGCACAGATACGCAGTATTTT
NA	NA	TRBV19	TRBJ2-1	CASRTSASGLYNEQFF	TGTGCCAGTAGGACCTCCGCCAGCGGACTTTACAATGAGCAGTTCTTC
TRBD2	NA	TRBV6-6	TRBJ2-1	CASSYEGRDGEQFF	TGTGCCAGCAGTTACGAGGGGAGGGATGGTGAGCAGTTCTTC
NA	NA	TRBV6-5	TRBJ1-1	CASSGQLGGEAFF	TGTGCCAGCTCGGGACAACTCGGCGGGGAGGCTTTCTTT
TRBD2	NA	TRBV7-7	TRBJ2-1	CASSISGNHNEQFF	TGTGCTAGCAGCATTAGCGGGAACCACAATGAGCAGTTCTTC
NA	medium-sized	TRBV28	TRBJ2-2	CASSNPGRTGELFF	TGTGCCAGCAGTAATCCCGGAAGGACCGGGGAGCTGTTTTTT
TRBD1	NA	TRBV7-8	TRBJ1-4	CASSLGPDRVNNEKLFF	TGTGCCAGCAGCTTAGGACCCGACAGGGTTAATAATGAAAAACTGTTTTTT
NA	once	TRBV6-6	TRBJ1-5	CASSYTFSNQPQHF	TGTGCCAGCAGTTATACCTTCAGCAATCAGCCCCAGCATTTT
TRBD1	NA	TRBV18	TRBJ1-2	CASSPQTGPNYGYTF	TGTGCCAGCTCACCACAGACAGGGCCGAACTATGGCTACACCTTC
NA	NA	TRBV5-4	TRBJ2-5	CASSLLSQETQYF	TGTGCCAGCAGCTTGTTAAGCCAAGAGACCCAGTACTTC
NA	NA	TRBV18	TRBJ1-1	CASSPNTEAFF	TGTGCCAGCTCACCAAACACTGAAGCTTTCTTT
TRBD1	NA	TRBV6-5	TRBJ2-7	CASNSGQATYEQYF	TGTGCCAGCAATTCCGGACAGGCCACCTACGAGCAGTACTTC
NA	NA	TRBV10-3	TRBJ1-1	CAISRQEMNTEAFF	TGTGCCATCAGCAGACAGGAGATGAACACTGAAGCTTTCTTT
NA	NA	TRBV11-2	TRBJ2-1	CASSLGQGLSYNEQFF	TGTGCCAGCAGCTTAGGCCAGGGATTGTCCTACAATGAGCAGTTCTTC
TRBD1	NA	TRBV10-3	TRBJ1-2	CAISDLAGGASYGYTF	TGTGCCATCAGTGATTTGGCAGGGGGTGCTTCCTATGGCTACACCTTC
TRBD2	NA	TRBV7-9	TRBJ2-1	CASSLGAGGPMWNEQFF	TGTGCCAGCAGCTTAGGAGCGGGAGGACCGATGTGGAATGAGCAGTTCTTC
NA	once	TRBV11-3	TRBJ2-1	CASSLNSARVNEQFF	TGTGCCAGCAGCTTAAATTCGGCTAGAGTAAATGAGCAGTTCTTC
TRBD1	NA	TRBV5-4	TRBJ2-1	CASSPGTGTDEQFF	TGTGCCAGCAGCCCTGGGACAGGGACAGATGAGCAGTTCTTC
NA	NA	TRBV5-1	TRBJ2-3	CASSFLGGLSTDTQYF	TGCGCCAGCAGCTTTCTGGGCGGCCTAAGCACAGATACGCAGTATTTT